These 15 T cell receptor beta chains came from one sample sequenced in a study of blood T cells in healthy people across ages. The second PCR ran roughly 7 to 12 cycles with a sample-barcoded 5' primer and J-beta primers. Each CDR3 protein gets one entry after TCRdb re-called the 5' RACE reads with MiXCR. The table includes 1.5 million to 2 million distinct CDR3 sequences, approximately 39% detected once. The specimen sequenced was blood. All receptors derive from a human donor in good health.

This clonotype has more than one count but fewer than ten. The chain carries TRBV2 and TRBJ2-7, with D possibly being TRBD1 (5 bases). Trimming left V 5 bases short and J 2 bases short, with 10 bases between. This CDR3 region has 13 residues. Per germline, CDR1 SNHLY and CDR2 FYNNEI. The CDR3 DNA follows: TGTGCCAGCAGTACGACAGAACCCTACGAGCAGTACTTC. This translates into CASSTTEPYEQYF.

The V and J genes are TRBV20-1 and TRBJ2-4; TRBD1 aligns across 8 bases. The V segment lost 5 bases and the J segment 5 bases; nucleotides outside the gene matches: 11. Germline-derived CDR1 and CDR2 are DFQATT and SNEGSKA (reference sequence). The CDR3 loop spans 15 amino acids. The CDR3 is CSAEPGGFYENIQYF. CDR3 sequence (DNA): TGCAGTGCTGAACCAGGGGGCTTCTACGAAAACATTCAGTACTTC.

The rearrangement links TRBV12-3 or TRBV12-4 to TRBJ1-5; possibly TRBD1 for D (5 bases). The CDR3 has 14 amino acids. The V end lost 5 bases, the J end lost 5 bases, and 13 bases lay between the germline ends. The CDR3 reads CASSLPGTHQPQHF. Here the CDR3 DNA reads TGTGCCAGCAGTCTCCCAGGGACGCATCAGCCCCAGCATTTT.

A few counts support this clonotype. The chain couples TRBV5-1 to TRBJ2-4; D is undetermined. The end of the DNA aligns better with TRBJ2-7, so the J call may be wrong. The CDR3 contains 14 residues. The germline V gene has CDR1 SGHRS and CDR2 YFSETQ. CDR3 sequence (DNA): TGCGCCAGCAGCTTCGGCCACCCTGAGAACGAGCAGTACTTC. Translating it yields CASSFGHPENEQYF.

The CDR3 nucleotides are TGTGCCAGCACCTCGGCCGGGACGGTTCGAGAGACCCAGTACTTC. Translating it yields CASTSAGTVRETQYF. The chain recombines TRBV5-6 with TRBJ2-5; perhaps D is TRBD1 or TRBD2 (5 bases each). The germline V gene encodes CDR1 SGHDT and CDR2 YYEEEE. V was trimmed by 6 bases and J by 4 bases, leaving 19 bases between them. This CDR3 is 15 amino acids long.

This clonotype was seen more than once but under ten times. This rearrangement joins TRBV29-1 to TRBJ2-6; TRBD1 might be the D (5 bases). Germline lookup yields CDR1 SQVTM and CDR2 ANQGSEA. Trimming removed 4 bases from V and 0 bases from J, with 10 bases in between. The CDR3 has 15 amino acids. The CDR3, as DNA: TGCAGCGTTGGACAGCGCTACTCTGGGGCCAACGTCCTGACTTTC. Its protein is CSVGQRYSGANVLTF.

The rearrangement joins TRBV20-1 to TRBJ2-5; D possibly matches TRBD1 or TRBD2 (5 bases each). The end of the DNA is better explained by TRBJ2-7, so the J call may be wrong. CDR1 DFQATT and CDR2 SNEGSKA come from the germline V gene (reference sequence). The CDR3 has 13 residues. CDR3 nucleotides: TGCAGTGCTAGAGCCGGGACGGGCTACGAGCAGTACTTC. This gives the protein CSARAGTGYEQYF.

This clonotype was seen more than once but under ten times. Germline and junction disagree at one end, which may indicate a read error. The chain is built from TRBV5-1 and TRBJ2-1, with TRBD2 identical over 9 bases. CDR1 and CDR2 from the germline V gene are SGHRS and YFSETQ. CDR3 length: 16 residues. CDR3 sequence: CAGSWNPGTSSNEQFF. Written as DNA, the CDR3 is TGCGCCGGCAGCTGGAATCCCGGGACTAGCTCCAATGAGCAGTTCTTC.

The V call is TRBV5-1, the J call TRBJ1-2, with TRBD1 matching 7 bases. J lost 2 bases, V lost 0 bases, and 7 bases had no gene match. Germline lookup yields CDR1 SGHRS and CDR2 YFSETQ. This CDR3 comprises 16 residues. The CDR3, as DNA: TGCGCCAGCAGCTTGGAAGGGGGCGCAGGCAACTATGGCTACACCTTC. It encodes CASSLEGGAGNYGYTF.

This clonotype was picked up a small number of times. The chain employs TRBV29-1 and TRBJ2-4; D is perhaps TRBD1 (7 bases). The J call may be in error: the DNA end matches TRBJ2-7 better. This CDR3 spans 14 amino acids. The germline gives CDR1 SQVTM, CDR2 ANQGSEA. CDR3 region: CSVEAHGGQYEQYF. The DNA for the CDR3 is TGCAGCGTTGAGGCCCACGGGGGACAGTACGAGCAGTACTTC.

The chain carries TRBV7-2 and TRBJ1-1; weak D call: TRBD1 (5 bases). CDR1 and CDR2 from the germline V gene are SGHTA and FQGNSA. The length of the CDR3 is 15 residues. The V end was cut by 2 bases, the J end by 0 bases, with 10 bases between. The CDR3 spells CASSLNGGMNTEAFF. The CDR3 bases are TGTGCCAGCAGCTTAAATGGGGGAATGAACACTGAAGCTTTCTTT.

V is TRBV7-2 and J is TRBJ1-5, with D hard to call. Trimming removed 5 bases from V and 3 bases from J, with 8 bases in between. The CDR3 is made up of 13 amino acids. The germline gives CDR1 SGHTA, CDR2 FQGNSA. The CDR3 loop reads CASSTNINQPQHF. The CDR3 DNA reads as TGTGCCAGCAGCACAAACATCAATCAGCCCCAGCATTTT.

The chain has TRBV27 and TRBJ1-2; 7 nucleotides match TRBD1. J was trimmed by 3 bases and V by 6 bases; bases with no gene match: 10. The CDR3 covers 15 residues. Per germline, CDR1 MNHEY and CDR2 SMNVEV (reference sequence). This CDR3 reads CASRSWVRGDYGYTF. The CDR3 bases are TGTGCCAGCAGGTCCTGGGTCAGGGGGGACTATGGCTACACCTTC.

This clonotype occurred many times. Possible read error: a much larger clone is one base away. The chain employs TRBV20-1 and TRBJ2-7; tentative D call: TRBD2 (5 bases). V was pared by 2 bases and J by 6 bases, with 14 bases between. The CDR3 spans 13 residues. The germline V gene has CDR1 DFQATT and CDR2 SNEGSKA (reference sequence). The CDR3 region is CSARIGGRAEQYF. The CDR3 region has the DNA TGCAGTGCTAGAATTGGAGGTCGGGCCGAGCAGTACTTC.

To note about this clonotype: A junction end diverges from the germline sequence, so it may reflect a read error. V gene TRBV4-2 combines with J gene TRBJ2-1, with a possible D match to TRBD2 (5 bases). Germline V gene lookup returns CDR1 LGHNA and CDR2 YNFKEQ. The CDR3 has 16 residues. DNA for the CDR3: TGTGCCAGCAGCCAAGATGCTAGCTTTACCTACAGTGAGCAGTTCTTC. This encodes CASSQDASFTYSEQFF.